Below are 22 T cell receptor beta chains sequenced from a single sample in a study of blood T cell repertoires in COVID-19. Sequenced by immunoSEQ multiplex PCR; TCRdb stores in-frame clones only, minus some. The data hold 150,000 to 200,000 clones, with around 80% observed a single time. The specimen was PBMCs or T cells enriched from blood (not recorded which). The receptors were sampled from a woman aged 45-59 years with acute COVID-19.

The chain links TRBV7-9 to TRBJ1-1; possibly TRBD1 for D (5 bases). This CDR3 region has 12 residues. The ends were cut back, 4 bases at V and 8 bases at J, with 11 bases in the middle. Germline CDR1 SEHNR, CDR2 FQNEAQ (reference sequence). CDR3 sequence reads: CASSSRAGEAFF. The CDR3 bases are TGTGCCAGCAGCTCTCGGGCAGGGGAAGCTTTCTTT.

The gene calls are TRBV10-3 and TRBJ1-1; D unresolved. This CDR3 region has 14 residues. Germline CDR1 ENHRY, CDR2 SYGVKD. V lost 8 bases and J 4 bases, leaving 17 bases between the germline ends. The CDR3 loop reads CAIGPGVPGTEAFF. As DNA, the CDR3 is TGTGCCATCGGACCGGGAGTCCCAGGCACTGAAGCTTTCTTT.

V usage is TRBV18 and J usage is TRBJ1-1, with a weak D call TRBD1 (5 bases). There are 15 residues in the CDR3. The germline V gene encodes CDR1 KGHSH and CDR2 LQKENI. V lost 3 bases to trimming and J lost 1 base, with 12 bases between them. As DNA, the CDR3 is TGTGCCAGCTCACCCGTTGATCAGGGGAACACTGAAGCTTTCTTT. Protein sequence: CASSPVDQGNTEAFF. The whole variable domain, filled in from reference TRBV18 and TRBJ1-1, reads NAGVMQNPRHLVRRRGQEARLRCSPMKGHSHVYWYRQLPEEGLKFMVYLQKENIIDESGMPKERFSAEFPKEGPSILRIQQVVRGDSAAYFCASSPVDQGNTEAFFGQGTRLTVV.

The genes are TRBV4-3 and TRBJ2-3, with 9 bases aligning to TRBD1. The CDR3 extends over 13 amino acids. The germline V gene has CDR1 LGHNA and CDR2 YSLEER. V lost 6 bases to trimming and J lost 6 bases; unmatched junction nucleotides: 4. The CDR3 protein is CASRGQGRDTQYF. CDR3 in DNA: TGCGCCAGCAGGGGACAGGGTAGGGATACGCAGTATTTT.

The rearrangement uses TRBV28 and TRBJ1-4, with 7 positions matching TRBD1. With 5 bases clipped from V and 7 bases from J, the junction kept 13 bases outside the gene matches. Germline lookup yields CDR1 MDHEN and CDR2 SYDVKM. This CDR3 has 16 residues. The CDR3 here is CASSTPQGSGGEKLFF. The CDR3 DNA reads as TGTGCCAGCAGTACGCCACAGGGGAGCGGCGGTGAAAAACTGTTTTTT.

The DNA for the CDR3 is TGTGCCAGCAGCCAGAGTTCCGGGACAACCGGCTCCGGGGAGCTGTTTTTT. It encodes CASSQSSGTTGSGELFF. The chain joins TRBV11-2 to TRBJ2-2; possible D gene TRBD1, 6 bases. This CDR3 has 17 residues. The germline gives CDR1 SGHAT, CDR2 FQNNGV. V was shortened by 5 bases and J by 6 bases, with 22 bases between the two germline ends.

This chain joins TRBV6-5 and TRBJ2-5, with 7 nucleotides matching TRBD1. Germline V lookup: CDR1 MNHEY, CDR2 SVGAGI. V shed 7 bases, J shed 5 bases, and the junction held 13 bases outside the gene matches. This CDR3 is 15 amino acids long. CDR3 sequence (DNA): TGTGCCAGCACCCCCCAAGGGGGCTGGGGGGAGACCCAGTACTTC. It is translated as CASTPQGGWGETQYF.

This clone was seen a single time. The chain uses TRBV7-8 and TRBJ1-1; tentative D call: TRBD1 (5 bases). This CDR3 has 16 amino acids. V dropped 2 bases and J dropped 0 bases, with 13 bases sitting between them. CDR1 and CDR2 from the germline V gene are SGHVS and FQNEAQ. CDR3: CASSLRQSEMNTEAFF. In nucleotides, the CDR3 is TGTGCCAGCAGCTTACGACAGAGCGAAATGAACACTGAAGCTTTCTTT.

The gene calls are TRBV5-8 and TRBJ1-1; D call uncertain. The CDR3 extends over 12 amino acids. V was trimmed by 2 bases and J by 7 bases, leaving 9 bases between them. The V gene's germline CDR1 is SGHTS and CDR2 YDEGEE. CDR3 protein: CASSLIRDEAFF. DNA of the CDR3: TGTGCCAGCAGCTTAATTCGGGATGAAGCTTTCTTT.

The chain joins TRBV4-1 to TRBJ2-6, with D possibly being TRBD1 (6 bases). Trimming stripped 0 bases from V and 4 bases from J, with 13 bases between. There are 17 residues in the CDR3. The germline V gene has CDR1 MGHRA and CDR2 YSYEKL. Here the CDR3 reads CASSQEGAGDGANVLTF. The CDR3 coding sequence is TGCGCCAGCAGCCAAGAAGGGGCAGGGGACGGGGCCAACGTCCTGACTTTC.

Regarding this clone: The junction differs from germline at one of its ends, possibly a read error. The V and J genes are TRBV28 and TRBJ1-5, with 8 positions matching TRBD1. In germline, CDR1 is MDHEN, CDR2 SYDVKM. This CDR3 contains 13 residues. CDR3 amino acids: CATTGAFNQPRHF. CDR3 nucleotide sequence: TGTGCCACGACAGGGGCCTTCAATCAGCCCCGGCATTTT.

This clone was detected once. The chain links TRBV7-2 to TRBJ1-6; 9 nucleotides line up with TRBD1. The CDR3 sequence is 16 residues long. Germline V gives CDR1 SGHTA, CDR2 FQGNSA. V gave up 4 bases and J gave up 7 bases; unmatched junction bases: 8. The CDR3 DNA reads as TGTGCCAGCAGCTCCAGGGACAGGGTTGCAAATTCACCCCTCCACTTT. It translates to CASSSRDRVANSPLHF.

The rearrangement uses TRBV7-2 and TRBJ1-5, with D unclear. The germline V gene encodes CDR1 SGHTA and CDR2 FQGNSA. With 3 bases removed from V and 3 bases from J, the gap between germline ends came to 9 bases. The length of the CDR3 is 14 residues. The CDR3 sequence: CASSFRSTNQPQHF. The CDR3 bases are TGTGCCAGCAGCTTCCGGTCAACCAATCAGCCCCAGCATTTT.

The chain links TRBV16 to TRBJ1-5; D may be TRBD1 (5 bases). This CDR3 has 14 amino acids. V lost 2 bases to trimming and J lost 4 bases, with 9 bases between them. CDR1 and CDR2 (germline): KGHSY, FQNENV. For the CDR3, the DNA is TGTGCCAGCAGCCAAGGGGGGTCAAATCAGCCCCAGCATTTT. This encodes CASSQGGSNQPQHF. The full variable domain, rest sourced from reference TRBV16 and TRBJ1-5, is GEEVAQTPKHLVRGEGQKAKLYCAPIKGHSYVFWYQQVLKNEFKFLISFQNENVFDETGMPKERFSAKCLPNSPCSLEIQATKLEDSAVYFCASSQGGSNQPQHFGDGTRLSIL.

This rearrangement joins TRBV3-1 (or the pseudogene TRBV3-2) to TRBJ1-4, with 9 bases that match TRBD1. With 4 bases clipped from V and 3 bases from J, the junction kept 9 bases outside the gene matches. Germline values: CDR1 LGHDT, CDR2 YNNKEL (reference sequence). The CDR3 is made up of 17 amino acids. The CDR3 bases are TGTGCCAGCAGCCGGTCGGGACAGGGATTCGCTAATGAAAAACTGTTTTTT. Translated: CASSRSGQGFANEKLFF.

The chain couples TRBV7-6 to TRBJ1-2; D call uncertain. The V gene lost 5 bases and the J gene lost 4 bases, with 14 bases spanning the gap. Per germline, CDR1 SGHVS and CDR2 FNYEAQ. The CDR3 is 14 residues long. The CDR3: CASSAGEVGYGYTF. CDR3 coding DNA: TGTGCCAGCAGCGCCGGGGAGGTGGGCTATGGCTACACCTTC.

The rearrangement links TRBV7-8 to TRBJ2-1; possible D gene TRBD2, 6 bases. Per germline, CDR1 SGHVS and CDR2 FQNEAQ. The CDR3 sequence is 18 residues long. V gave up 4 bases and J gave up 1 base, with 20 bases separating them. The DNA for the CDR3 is TGTGCCAGCAGCTCCCCGACTAGTCGCAAAGGGTCCTACAATGAGCAGTTCTTC. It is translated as CASSSPTSRKGSYNEQFF.

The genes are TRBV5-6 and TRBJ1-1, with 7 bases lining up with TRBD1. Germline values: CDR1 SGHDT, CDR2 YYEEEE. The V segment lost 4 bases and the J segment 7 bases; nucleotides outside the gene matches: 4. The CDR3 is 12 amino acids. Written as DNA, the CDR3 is TGTGCCAGCAGCCCCGGGACAGATGAAGCTTTCTTT. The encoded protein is CASSPGTDEAFF.

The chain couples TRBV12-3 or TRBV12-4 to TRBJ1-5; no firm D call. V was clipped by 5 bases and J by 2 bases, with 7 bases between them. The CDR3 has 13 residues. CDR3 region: CASSISGNQPQHF. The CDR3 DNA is TGTGCCAGCAGTATTTCGGGCAATCAGCCCCAGCATTTT.

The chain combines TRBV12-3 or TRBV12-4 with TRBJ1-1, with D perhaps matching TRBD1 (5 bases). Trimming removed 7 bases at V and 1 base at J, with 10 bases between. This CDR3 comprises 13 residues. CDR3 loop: CASIATGNTEAFF. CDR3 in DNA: TGTGCCAGCATCGCCACAGGGAACACTGAAGCTTTCTTT.

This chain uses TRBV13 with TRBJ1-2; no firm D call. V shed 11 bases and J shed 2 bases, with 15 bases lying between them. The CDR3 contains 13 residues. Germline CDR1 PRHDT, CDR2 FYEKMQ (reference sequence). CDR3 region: CAGSETGNYGYTF. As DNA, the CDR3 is TGTGCCGGGTCAGAGACGGGAAACTATGGCTACACCTTC.

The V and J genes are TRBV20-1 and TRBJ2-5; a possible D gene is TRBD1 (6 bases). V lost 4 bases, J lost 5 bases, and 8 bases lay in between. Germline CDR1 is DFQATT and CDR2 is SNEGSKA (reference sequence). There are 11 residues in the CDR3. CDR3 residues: CSANRAETQYF. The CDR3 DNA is TGCAGTGCTAACAGGGCCGAGACCCAGTACTTC.